Listed below are T cell receptor beta chains from one sample, sequenced in a study of T cells after yellow fever vaccination. One entry per CDR3 protein results from TCRdb running MiXCR on the 5' RACE reads. In the table there are about 340,000 distinct CDR3 sequences, roughly 8.7% of which are singletons. The source material was PBMCs, sampled on the day of the first yellow fever vaccination. The receptor set was obtained from a man younger than 30 who received the YFV17D yellow fever vaccine. CDR3s include the opening cysteine and the closing phenylalanine or tryptophan. The D gene is left open where the match is weak. The size entry is marked missing in some rows and otherwise reads once, few, many or a size class.

J,D,V,size,CDR3,DNA
TRBJ2-2,TRBD1,TRBV5-1,NA,CASSGTANTGELFF,TGCGCCAGCAGTGGGACAGCGAACACCGGGGAGCTGTTTTTT
TRBJ1-6,TRBD1,TRBV4-1,many,CASSPAPGQGYPSPLHF,TGCGCCAGCAGCCCAGCCCCGGGACAGGGGTATCCGTCACCCCTCCACTTT
TRBJ2-3,NA,TRBV18,NA,CASSPSSPDTQYF,TGTGCCAGCTCACCCTCTAGCCCAGATACGCAGTATTTT
TRBJ1-2,TRBD1,TRBV7-2,NA,CASTLGQGGGYTF,TGTGCCAGCACCCTAGGACAGGGCGGTGGCTACACCTTC
TRBJ2-3,TRBD1,TRBV5-1,few,CASSSPDRSDTQYF,TGCGCCAGCAGCTCGCCGGACAGGTCAGATACGCAGTATTTT
TRBJ1-1,TRBD1,TRBV5-1,NA,CASSPRGGRNTEAFF,TGCGCCAGCAGCCCCAGGGGGGGCAGGAACACTGAAGCTTTCTTT
TRBJ1-4,NA,TRBV5-1,many,CASRLESGPKLFF,TGCGCCAGCAGACTGGAATCGGGGCCAAAACTGTTTTTT
TRBJ1-5,NA,TRBV4-2,NA,CASSHGEGGDQPQHF,TGTGCCAGCAGCCACGGTGAGGGGGGAGATCAGCCCCAGCATTTT
TRBJ2-2,NA,TRBV4-3,NA,CASSQEGPGRANTGELFF,TGCGCCAGCAGCCAAGAGGGCCCGGGAAGGGCTAACACCGGGGAGCTGTTTTTT
TRBJ1-1,NA,TRBV13,NA,CASSFMGGTEAFF,TGTGCCAGCAGCTTCATGGGGGGCACTGAAGCTTTCTTT
TRBJ2-7,NA,TRBV2,NA,CASSEILNSEQYF,TGTGCCAGCAGTGAGATCCTAAACAGCGAGCAGTACTTC
TRBJ1-1,NA,TRBV4-1,NA,CASSQGGVLTEAFF,TGCGCCAGCAGCCAAGGGGGGGTTTTGACTGAAGCTTTCTTT
TRBJ2-1,NA,TRBV7-2,few,CASSPTRGRSYNEQFF,TGTGCCAGCAGCCCGACCAGGGGAAGGTCCTACAATGAGCAGTTCTTC
TRBJ2-1,TRBD1,TRBV20-1,many,CSARARDRHNEQFF,TGCAGTGCTAGAGCTAGGGACAGGCACAATGAGCAGTTCTTC
TRBJ1-2,TRBD1,TRBV7-2,NA,CASSQGTGYGYTF,TGTGCCAGCAGCCAAGGGACAGGCTATGGCTACACCTTC
TRBJ1-2,TRBD1,TRBV4-1,few,CASSPPGGGGYTF,TGCGCCAGCAGCCCCCCAGGGGGAGGCGGCTACACCTTC
TRBJ1-2,TRBD1,TRBV12-3/TRBV12-4,NA,CASSPGGTGRGRGYTF,TGTGCCAGCAGTCCAGGGGGGACAGGGAGGGGTCGGGGCTACACCTTC
TRBJ2-5,NA,TRBV6-5,many,CASRPHGGGTQYF,TGTGCCAGCAGGCCTCACGGGGGCGGGACCCAGTACTTC
TRBJ1-5,NA,TRBV2,few,CASSVEGDQPQHF,TGTGCCAGCAGTGTGGAGGGGGATCAGCCCCAGCATTTT
TRBJ1-1,TRBD1,TRBV6-2/TRBV6-3,NA,CASHERGRYMNTEAFF,TGTGCCAGCCACGAGAGGGGGCGATACATGAACACTGAAGCTTTCTTT
TRBJ1-1,NA,TRBV12-5,NA,CASGLLLSSTEAFF,TGTGCTAGTGGTTTGTTGCTCAGTTCCACTGAAGCTTTCTTT
TRBJ2-5,NA,TRBV11-2,many,CASSSSGITPQETQYF,TGTGCCAGCAGCTCCTCGGGCATAACCCCCCAAGAGACCCAGTACTTC
TRBJ1-1,NA,TRBV5-4,few,CASSLEQGSRSFF,TGTGCCAGCAGCTTGGAACAGGGCAGTCGGTCTTTCTTT